This T cell receptor beta chain was sequenced for a study of blood T cell repertoires in COVID-19. In the study overall: Donors in the United States, Italy and Spain gave samples during acute or convalescent COVID-19.

Looked up from germline, CDR1 is SGHRS and CDR2 is YFSETQ. This CDR3 contains 13 residues. The V gene end was trimmed by 8 bases and the J gene end by 0 bases; junction bases not matched to a gene: 3. In the authors' methods: Quantification of nucleated cells was approximated via reference gene primer amplification. Sequencing used immunoSEQ multiplex PCR; TCRdb keeps in-frame clones, though not all of them. Clone size and V and J calls were adopted from that table, with D and trimming inferred from the DNA. The data contain 150,000 to 200,000 clones, more than 70% of them seen just once; the ten biggest clones take up approximately 4.5%.

V and J are TRBV5-1 and TRBJ2-7; TRBD1 aligns across 9 bases. The sample was peripheral blood. This TCR came from a human donor in a cohort sampled during active COVID-19. The CDR3 DNA follows: TGCGCCAGTAAGGGACAGGGCTCCTACGAGCAGTACTTC. This gives the protein CASKGQGSYEQYF.